What follows are 17 T cell receptor beta chains derived from one specimen sequenced in a study of T-cell memory formation after mild COVID-19. TCRdb re-derived calls from the 5' RACE reads in MiXCR, one entry per CDR3 protein. The sample contains 170,000 or so distinct CDR3 sequences, about a fifth of which appear only once. Sequencing was performed on PBMCs or a T cell subset sorted from them (not recorded which). These receptors all stem from an adult woman who had mild COVID-19 (a few samples of this study predate the infection). Cell type and time point are not known.

This clonotype was counted at least ten times. The chain is built from TRBV10-2 and TRBJ2-3, with a tentative D call TRBD2 (5 bases). The CDR3 spans 14 residues. Trimming removed 6 bases at V and 3 bases at J, with 13 bases between. Per the germline V gene, CDR1 is WSHSY and CDR2 is SAAADI. The CDR3 protein is CASSYGVVTDTQYF. The CDR3 DNA follows: TGCGCCAGCAGCTACGGGGTGGTGACAGATACGCAGTATTTT.

The chain uses TRBV7-3 and TRBJ2-1, with 8 bases lining up with TRBD1. The germline V gene has CDR1 SGHTA and CDR2 FQGTGA. The CDR3 has 14 residues. V lost 0 bases to trimming and J lost 6 bases; unmatched junction nucleotides: 1. DNA for the CDR3: TGTGCCAGCAGCTTAACGACAGGGGCCAATGAGCAGTTCTTC. This gives the protein CASSLTTGANEQFF.

This clonotype has a handful of counts. This chain joins TRBV5-1 and TRBJ2-1, with 7 bases identical to TRBD2. J gave up 12 bases and V 0 bases, and 6 bases lay outside the gene matches. The CDR3 spans 13 residues. Germline loops: CDR1 SGHRS, CDR2 YFSETQ. CDR3 residues: CASSLVGGGGQFF. The CDR3 nucleotides read TGCGCCAGCAGCTTGGTCGGAGGCGGGGGGCAGTTCTTC.

This clonotype has only a few counts. The CDR3 sequence: CSVSAGGTDTQYF. CDR3 nucleotides: TGCAGCGTTTCTGCGGGGGGCACAGATACGCAGTATTTT. The chain recombines TRBV29-1 with TRBJ2-3; 7 bases agree with TRBD2. This CDR3 contains 13 residues. Trimming removed 5 bases from V and 1 base from J; junction bases left unmatched: 3. The germline V gene encodes CDR1 SQVTM and CDR2 ANQGSEA.

The V call is TRBV29-1, the J call TRBJ2-2; D may be TRBD1 (6 bases). Germline V gene sequence: CDR1 SQVTM, CDR2 ANQGSEA. CDR3 length: 13 amino acids. Trimming took off 7 bases at V and 3 bases at J, with 12 bases between the two ends. Written as DNA, the CDR3 is TGCAGCGGGTCATGGGGGCACACCGGGGAGCTGTTTTTT. Amino acid sequence: CSGSWGHTGELFF.

The J gene is TRBJ1-5, the V gene TRBV12-3 or TRBV12-4; D might be TRBD1 (5 bases). Trimming pared 2 bases from V and 5 bases from J, leaving 13 bases between. CDR3 size: 15 residues. The CDR3 DNA reads TGTGCCAGCAGTTTACTTGCAGGGAGTGATCAGCCCCAGCATTTT. It is translated as CASSLLAGSDQPQHF.

This clonotype was detected only a few times. The genes are TRBV27 and TRBJ2-5; the D is unclear. Per the germline V gene, CDR1 is MNHEY and CDR2 is SMNVEV (reference sequence). V was shortened by 6 bases and J by 5 bases, with 10 bases between the two germline ends. CDR3 length: 12 amino acids. CDR3 in DNA: TGTGCCAGCAGGTCCCTGGGGGAGACCCAGTACTTC. This translates into CASRSLGETQYF.

The chain is built from TRBV20-1 and TRBJ2-1, with 9 bases that match TRBD2. With 6 bases clipped from V and 2 bases from J, the junction kept 5 bases outside the gene matches. The CDR3 sequence is 14 residues long. The V gene's germline CDR1 is DFQATT and CDR2 SNEGSKA (reference sequence). CDR3 coding DNA: TGCAGTGCCTTAGCGGGAGTAGCCTACAATGAGCAGTTCTTC. Translation: CSALAGVAYNEQFF.

The chain has TRBV20-1 and TRBJ1-2, with 12 bases fitting TRBD1. The CDR3 consists of 17 residues. The V gene's germline CDR1 is DFQATT and CDR2 SNEGSKA (reference sequence). V shed 0 bases and J 1 base; nucleotides not matched to a gene: 6. CDR3 bases: TGCAGTGCTAGAGATCTGGGACAGGGGGCCCGTAACTATGGCTACACCTTC. Translation gives CSARDLGQGARNYGYTF.

This clonotype was counted a few times. The chain uses TRBV7-9 and TRBJ1-3; tentative D call: TRBD1 (5 bases). There are 14 residues in the CDR3. Germline V gives CDR1 SEHNR, CDR2 FQNEAQ (reference sequence). Trimming took 3 bases from V and 4 from J, leaving 10 bases between them. In DNA, the CDR3 is TGTGCCAGCAGCTTTACAGGTTACGGAAACACCATATATTTT. Its protein product is CASSFTGYGNTIYF.

The chain uses TRBV27 and TRBJ2-3; tentative D call: TRBD2 (5 bases). Germline loops: CDR1 MNHEY, CDR2 SMNVEV (reference sequence). The V end lost 7 bases, the J end lost 5 bases, and 13 bases lay between the germline ends. The CDR3 totals 13 residues. The CDR3 region has the DNA TGTGCCAGCAAAGTCCGGGGTGGAGATACGCAGTATTTT. Its protein is CASKVRGGDTQYF.

The chain combines TRBV9 with TRBJ2-1; D possibly corresponds to TRBD2 (6 bases). V was pared by 2 bases and J by 9 bases, with 12 bases between. This CDR3 is built from 13 residues. The germline CDR1 and CDR2 sequences are SGDLS and YYNGEE. The CDR3 loop reads CASSVGLSSEQFF. In DNA, the CDR3 is TGTGCCAGCAGCGTGGGACTGTCGTCTGAGCAGTTCTTC.

In this sample, this clonotype turned up a few times. This chain joins TRBV20-1 and TRBJ2-7; D ambiguous. Germline V gene lookup returns CDR1 DFQATT and CDR2 SNEGSKA (reference sequence). There are 13 residues in the CDR3. V lost 0 bases to trimming and J lost 0 bases, with 6 bases between them. The CDR3 DNA sequence: TGCAGTGCTAGAGAGAGCAGCTCCTACGAGCAGTACTTC. This sequence encodes CSARESSSYEQYF.

This clonotype was observed a handful of times. This sequence joins TRBV20-1 and TRBJ2-3; TRBD1 might be the D (5 bases). Looked up from germline, CDR1 is DFQATT and CDR2 is SNEGSKA (reference sequence). The CDR3 extends over 17 amino acids. The V end was cut by 0 bases, the J end by 0 bases, with 16 bases between. Here the CDR3 DNA reads TGCAGTGCTAGAGAGCGCGGCAGGGTAACTAGCACAGATACGCAGTATTTT. It translates to CSARERGRVTSTDTQYF.

The genes are TRBV20-1 and TRBJ1-2; 10 nucleotides agree with TRBD1. Trimming at V came to 6 bases and at J to 2 bases, leaving 6 bases not matched to a gene. The germline CDR1 and CDR2 sequences are DFQATT and SNEGSKA (reference sequence). CDR3 length: 14 residues. The CDR3 DNA reads TGCAGTGCCCCCGGGACAGGGGAAAACTATGGCTACACCTTC. It yields the protein CSAPGTGENYGYTF.

The genes are TRBV5-1 and TRBJ2-3; 11 nucleotides match TRBD1. Looked up from germline, CDR1 is SGHRS and CDR2 is YFSETQ. The trim removed 4 bases at V and 4 bases at J, leaving 5 bases unmatched. This CDR3 spans 15 amino acids. The CDR3, as DNA: TGCGCCAGCAGCCCCGGGACAGGGGGGCCAGATACGCAGTATTTT. Protein sequence: CASSPGTGGPDTQYF.

This clonotype was detected a few times. The rearrangement links TRBV15 to TRBJ1-5, with D possibly TRBD1 on 5 matching bases. V was clipped by 4 bases and J by 4 bases, with 20 bases between them. This CDR3 has 17 residues. Germline V gene lookup returns CDR1 LNHNV and CDR2 YYDKDF (reference sequence). The CDR3 DNA sequence: TGTGCCACCAGCACCATTCAGGGCCGAAGGTCAAATCAGCCCCAGCATTTT. Amino acid sequence: CATSTIQGRRSNQPQHF. The variable domain in full, completed from reference TRBV15 and TRBJ1-5, reads DAMVIQNPRYQVTQFGKPVTLSCSQTLNHNVMYWYQQKSSQAPKLLFHYYDKDFNNEADTPDNFQSRRPNTSFCFLDIRSPGLGDTAMYLCATSTIQGRRSNQPQHFGDGTRLSIL.